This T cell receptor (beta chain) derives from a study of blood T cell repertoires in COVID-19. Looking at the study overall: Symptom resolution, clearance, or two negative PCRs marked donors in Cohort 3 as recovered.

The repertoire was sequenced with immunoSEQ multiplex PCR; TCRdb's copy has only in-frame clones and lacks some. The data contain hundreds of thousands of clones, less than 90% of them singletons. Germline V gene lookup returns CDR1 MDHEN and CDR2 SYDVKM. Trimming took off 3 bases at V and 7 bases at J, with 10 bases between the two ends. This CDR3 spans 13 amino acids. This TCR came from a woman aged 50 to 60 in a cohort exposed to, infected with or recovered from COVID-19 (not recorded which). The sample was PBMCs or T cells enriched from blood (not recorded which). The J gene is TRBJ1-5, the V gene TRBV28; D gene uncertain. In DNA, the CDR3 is TGTGCCAGCAGTTTTCAAGTAGTGCAGCCCCAGCATTTT. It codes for CASSFQVVQPQHF.